Below are 15 T cell receptor beta chains sequenced from a single sample in a study of a mutant IDH1 vaccine in newly diagnosed glioma. Time point here: week 35, safety follow-up. A 20-mer mutant IDH1 peptide at 300 ug was injected subcutaneously with topical imiquimod. Using immunoSEQ multiplex PCR, the repertoire was profiled, and TCRdb retains in-frame clones only, with some absent. Of tens of thousands of clones in the sample, roughly three quarters were seen once. No antigens are known for them. Specimen: PBMCs, collected from a glioma patient whose treatment included an IDH1 peptide vaccine. All receptors come from a woman between 40 and 50 years old with glioma.

This chain joins TRBV30 and TRBJ1-4; D gene unclear. The CDR3 contains 12 residues. The germline gives CDR1 GTSNPN, CDR2 SVGIG (reference sequence). V dropped 0 bases and J dropped 9 bases, with 8 bases sitting between them. Here the CDR3 DNA reads TGTGCCTGGAGTGTCGGGGAACAAAAACTGTTTTTT. This encodes CAWSVGEQKLFF. The complete variable domain, with remaining parts taken from reference TRBV30 and TRBJ1-4, reads SQTIHQWPATLVQPVGSPLSLECTVEGTSNPNLYWYRQAAGRGLQLLFYSVGIGQISSEVPQNLSASRPQDRQFILSSKKLLLSDSGFYLCAWSVGEQKLFFGSGTQLSVL.

This chain joins TRBV27 and TRBJ1-4; maybe TRBD1 (6 bases). From germline, CDR1 is MNHEY and CDR2 SMNVEV (reference sequence). The CDR3 has 17 amino acids. Trimming removed 0 bases from V and 1 base from J, with 12 bases in between. DNA of the CDR3: TGTGCCAGCAGTTTATCGGCTCAGGGGATAACTAATGAAAAACTGTTTTTT. Protein: CASSLSAQGITNEKLFF. Full variable domain (outside the CDR3, taken from reference TRBV27 and TRBJ1-4): EAQVTQNPRYLITVTGKKLTVTCSQNMNHEYMSWYRQDPGLGLRQIYYSMNVEVTDKGDVPEGYKVSRKEKRNFPLILESPSPNQTSLYFCASSLSAQGITNEKLFFGSGTQLSVL.

The table lists this clone with a count of one. This chain links TRBV9 with TRBJ1-1; D gene uncertain. The V end lost 0 bases, the J end lost 0 bases, and 9 bases lay between the germline ends. The CDR3 loop spans 15 amino acids. From germline, CDR1 is SGDLS and CDR2 YYNGEE. The CDR3 sequence is CASSVDLYLNTEAFF. Here the CDR3 DNA reads TGTGCCAGCAGCGTAGATCTGTACTTGAACACTGAAGCTTTCTTT.

The chain employs TRBV30 and TRBJ1-1; D is perhaps TRBD1 (6 bases). The length of the CDR3 is 14 residues. Germline lookup yields CDR1 GTSNPN and CDR2 SVGIG (reference sequence). V lost 1 base, J lost 5 bases, and 14 bases lay in between. CDR3 loop: CAWSGIQGHTEAFF. Here the CDR3 DNA reads TGTGCCTGGAGTGGAATACAGGGCCATACTGAAGCTTTCTTT. Variable domain in full (rest from reference TRBV30 and TRBJ1-1): SQTIHQWPATLVQPVGSPLSLECTVEGTSNPNLYWYRQAAGRGLQLLFYSVGIGQISSEVPQNLSASRPQDRQFILSSKKLLLSDSGFYLCAWSGIQGHTEAFFGQGTRLTVV.

J is TRBJ2-2 and V is TRBV27, with D unclear. Germline assignment: CDR1 MNHEY and CDR2 SMNVEV (reference sequence). This CDR3 has 14 amino acids. Trimming stripped 2 bases from V and 5 bases from J, with 9 bases between. CDR3 DNA: TGTGCCAGCAGTTTACAGTATTCGACCGGGGAGCTGTTTTTT. Translating it yields CASSLQYSTGELFF.

This clone was seen once. The rearrangement uses TRBV6-6 and TRBJ2-3; D remains ambiguous. V lost 6 bases and J lost 2, with 12 bases in between. Germline V gene lookup returns CDR1 MNHNY and CDR2 SVGAGI (reference sequence). The CDR3 has 14 residues. The CDR3 protein is CASSIVDFTDTQYF. For the CDR3, the DNA is TGTGCCAGCAGCATCGTAGACTTCACAGATACGCAGTATTTT.

V usage is TRBV7-2 and J usage is TRBJ1-2; D remains unclear. Trimming pared 5 bases from V and 8 bases from J, leaving 15 bases between. CDR3 length equals 13 residues. The germline gives CDR1 SGHTA, CDR2 FQGNSA. CDR3 nucleotide sequence: TGTGCCAGCAGCCTCCCGACCTCCTCAGGCTACACCTTC. It encodes CASSLPTSSGYTF.

The chain joins TRBV20-1 to TRBJ1-3; weak D call: TRBD1 (6 bases). Germline loops: CDR1 DFQATT, CDR2 SNEGSKA (reference sequence). Trimming left V 5 bases short and J 8 bases short, with 10 bases between. The CDR3 is 11 residues long. CDR3 protein: CSAGTSDTIYF. The CDR3 DNA is TGCAGTGCTGGGACATCAGACACCATATATTTT.

This clone was detected only once. V and J are TRBV13 and TRBJ2-3; 8 bases align to TRBD2. Germline assignment: CDR1 PRHDT and CDR2 FYEKMQ (reference sequence). With 6 bases clipped from V and 2 bases from J, the junction kept 7 bases outside the gene matches. The CDR3 contains 15 residues. The CDR3 loop reads CASRPGGRNTDTQYF. The CDR3 bases are TGTGCCAGCAGGCCGGGGGGGCGGAACACAGATACGCAGTATTTT.

The V and J genes are TRBV6-6 and TRBJ1-1; perhaps TRBD1 as D (6 bases). Trimming stripped 5 bases from V and 1 base from J, with 14 bases between. Per the germline V gene, CDR1 is MNHNY and CDR2 is SVGAGI (reference sequence). The CDR3 covers 15 residues. As DNA, the CDR3 is TGTGCCAGCAGTCCCGGACAAGGGGGGAACACTGAAGCTTTCTTT. It codes for CASSPGQGGNTEAFF.

The rearrangement links TRBV10-1 to TRBJ2-5; TRBD2 aligns across 15 bases. CDR3 length: 18 amino acids. V shed 3 bases and J 5 bases; nucleotides not matched to a gene: 10. Germline loops: CDR1 WNHNN, CDR2 SYGVQD (reference sequence). CDR3 in DNA: TGCGCCAGCAGTGACCTCGGACTAGCGGGGGGGCCGCGGGAGACCCAGTACTTC. It is translated as CASSDLGLAGGPRETQYF.

This chain joins TRBV5-4 and TRBJ1-1; D is ambiguous. The CDR3 is made up of 14 amino acids. Trimming shortened V by 6 bases and J by 4 bases, and 16 bases separated the two germline ends. Per germline, CDR1 SGHNT and CDR2 YYREEE (reference sequence). The CDR3 DNA reads TGTGCCAGCACCCAGTGGGTGGGAGGCACTGAAGCTTTCTTT. Residues: CASTQWVGGTEAFF.

The chain couples TRBV12-5 to TRBJ1-1, with D possibly matching TRBD1 (5 bases). Germline values: CDR1 LGHNT, CDR2 FRNRAP. The germline V and J ends were trimmed by 1 base and 5 bases, with 11 bases remaining between them. The CDR3 has 14 residues. The CDR3 DNA sequence: TGTGCTAGTGGTTTGGGGGTCGGGGGTACTGAAGCTTTCTTT. Translating gives CASGLGVGGTEAFF.

This clone has only a few counts. The rearrangement uses TRBV10-1 and TRBJ1-1; D might be TRBD1 (5 bases). Per the germline V gene, CDR1 is WNHNN and CDR2 is SYGVQD (reference sequence). The CDR3 consists of 15 residues. V lost 7 bases and J 1 base, leaving 16 bases between the germline ends. The CDR3: CASKQDPGWNTEAFF. The CDR3 DNA reads TGCGCCAGCAAACAGGATCCGGGGTGGAACACTGAAGCTTTCTTT.

The chain employs TRBV2 and TRBJ1-1; 8 positions match TRBD1. With V trimmed by 6 bases and J by 11 bases, 8 bases remained unmatched. The germline V gene encodes CDR1 SNHLY and CDR2 FYNNEI. The CDR3 length is 12 residues. CDR3 region: CASRRTGTGAFF. The CDR3 region has the DNA TGTGCCAGCAGACGGACAGGGACCGGGGCTTTCTTT.